A selection of T cell receptor beta chains follows, all from one sample in a study of blood T cell repertoires in COVID-19. TCRdb keeps only in-frame clones here, not all; method: immunoSEQ multiplex PCR. The sample contains roughly 180,000 clones, around 83% of which appear only once. Sequences were obtained from PBMCs or T cells enriched from blood (not recorded which). The receptors shown here come from a woman between 45 and 60 years old in a cohort exposed to, infected with or recovered from COVID-19 (not recorded which). Each CDR3 is given with its conserved first and last residue. Each record gives: J gene, CDR3 length, V gene, D gene, CDR3 DNA, CDR3 protein. D genes are given only for firm matches.

>TRBJ2-1|16|TRBV7-9|.
TGTGCCAGCAGCTTAAGGGGGATCCAATCTGGCAATGAGCAGTTCTTC
CASSLRGIQSGNEQFF
>TRBJ1-1|14|TRBV7-2|TRBD1
TGTGCCAGCAGCCCAGGGGGTTTGGACACTGAAGCTTTCTTT
CASSPGGLDTEAFF
>TRBJ1-3|15|TRBV7-8|.
TGTGCCAGCAGCTTAGTTGGCTCCTCTGGAAACACCATATATTTT
CASSLVGSSGNTIYF
>TRBJ2-3|15|TRBV10-3|TRBD2
TGTGCCATCAGACTTAGCGGGGGGCCCAAACATACGCAGTATTTT
CAIRLSGGPKHTQYF
>TRBJ1-5|15|TRBV19|TRBD1
TGTGCCAGTACCGCGACAGGGGGTAGCAATCAGCCCCAGCATTTT
CASTATGGSNQPQHF
>TRBJ2-7|14|TRBV11-2|TRBD2
TGTGCCAGCAGCCCGGGACTAGCGAACTACGAGCAGTACTTC
CASSPGLANYEQYF
>TRBJ1-1|15|TRBV18|.
TGTGCCAGCTCACCATGGGGAGGGGAGAACACTGAAGCTTTCTTT
CASSPWGGENTEAFF
>TRBJ2-7|13|TRBV29-1|TRBD1
TGCAGCGTTGGGGACAGGGGATTCCACGAGCAGTACTTC
CSVGDRGFHEQYF
>TRBJ2-7|15|TRBV3-1/TRBV3-2|TRBD1
TGTGCCAGCAGCCTCCACCGGGACAGTGCCTACGAGCAGTACTTC
CASSLHRDSAYEQYF
>TRBJ2-1|13|TRBV27|.
TGTGCCAGCAGTGGCGGCTCCTACAATGAGCAGTTCTTC
CASSGGSYNEQFF
>TRBJ1-6|15|TRBV18|.
TGTGCCAGCTCGCAAACGGGGGGTAGCAATTCACCCCTCCACTTT
CASSQTGGSNSPLHF
>TRBJ1-1|13|TRBV4-3|.
TGCGCCAGCAGCCAAACCAGGGGCACTGAAGCTTTCTTT
CASSQTRGTEAFF
>TRBJ1-3|18|TRBV5-6|.
TGTGCCAGCACCCTGTGGTCGGTAAACTCAAACTCTGGAAACACCATATATTTT
CASTLWSVNSNSGNTIYF
>TRBJ1-5|16|TRBV5-1|.
TGCGCCAGCAGCTTGGCTGGGTCAGGGGTGCTACAGCCCCAGCATTTT
CASSLAGSGVLQPQHF